The clone carrying this TCR beta chain has a single count. The data stem from a study of blood T cell repertoires in COVID-19. The wider study: The study drew acute and convalescent COVID-19 samples from the United States, Italy and Spain. In each case, the material was cDNA or gDNA derived from T cells, B-cell-depleted T cells, or PBMCs.

Germline lookup yields CDR1 SGHTA and CDR2 FQGNSA. The CDR3 covers 15 residues. The V and J ends lost 1 base and 4 bases respectively, with 11 bases between them. Original analysis: Reference gene primers were amplified, and this amplification served to estimate nucleated cell counts. Sequencing used immunoSEQ multiplex PCR; TCRdb keeps in-frame clones, though not all of them. The DNA was the basis for D and trimming; V, J and clone size are from that table. The sample yields some 76,000 clones, around nine tenths seen once. The rearrangement uses TRBV7-2 and TRBJ1-5; possible D gene TRBD1, 5 bases. The sequence was obtained from a human donor in a cohort sampled during active COVID-19. The sample taken for sequencing was peripheral blood. CDR3 region: CASSLGIGVNQPQHF. CDR3 in DNA: TGTGCCAGCAGCTTAGGAATAGGGGTGAATCAGCCCCAGCATTTT. The variable domain in full, completed from reference TRBV7-2 and TRBJ1-5, reads GAGVSQSPSNKVTEKGKDVELRCDPISGHTALYWYRQSLGQGLEFLIYFQGNSAPDKSGLPSDRFSAERTGGSVSTLTIQRTQQEDSAVYLCASSLGIGVNQPQHFGDGTRLSIL.